Given below is one T cell receptor beta chain in context. Its antigen is not yet known. The sample holds no much larger clone one base away, and base qualities are not on file. CDR1 is given as LNHNV and CDR2 as YYDKDF, both from the germline V gene (reference sequence). The V end gives up 0 bases and the J end 6 bases, leaving 19 bases in the junction not matched to a gene. Including cysteine and phenylalanine, the CDR3 has 20 amino acids. The entry retains the CDR3 DNA only, 60 bases that are in frame from base 1. This sample is part of a study of blood T cell repertoires in COVID-19 (dated by TCRdb to 2018 to 2020). About the study as a whole: The collaborator samples originated in the United States, Italy and Spain and spanned the acute and convalescent phases of COVID-19. The material from the prospective study consisted of cDNA or gDNA derived from T cells, B-cell-depleted T cells, or PBMCs. The dataset comprised deeply sampled blood TCRbeta repertoires from subjects exposed to, actively infected with, or recovered from COVID-19. A freely available public database, intended as a resource for researchers studying the immune response to SARS-CoV-2, is where the repertoires were released. Samples came from the ongoing ImmuneRACE study (first 160 participants) plus 1,254 subjects from 6 global collaborators. Nearly every sample came with metadata listing a de-identified subject ID, COVID-19 status, age in years and sex. Where available, HLA class I and class II types were obtained from metadata supplied by the sample provider rather than from assay-based typing. Here is what the overall study found, with its caveats: The quantity of clinical and demographic metadata differed by source and by participant and was supplied without curation.

TCRbeta CDR3 regions were amplified from genomic DNA by means of the immunoSEQ Assay, a bias-controlled multiplex PCR. The published analysis was carried out like this. The number of nucleated cells in each sample was estimated from the amplification of reference gene primers within the assay. To quantify the absolute abundance of each unique TCRbeta CDR3 rearrangement, sequence reads were collapsed and filtered. Productive Simpson clonality was computed per sample as the square root of Simpson's diversity index over productive rearrangements. Sourced from immuneACCESS, this table was stored by TCRdb with only in-frame sequences that have V and J called. A share of the clones is absent; for the studies checked, an unresolved V gene accounts for under half, and the remainder has no known explanation. V and J calls and clone size follow that table, whereas D and trimming were derived from the DNA. The sample yields approximately 260,000 clones; around 87% were counted once. The ten largest clonotypes hold about 6% of the sample.

Participants in the prospective study were aged about 18 to 90 years, lived in 20 to 30 United States geographic areas, and enrolled through a virtual design. In the prospective study, cohorts were assigned on the basis of participant-reported clinical history obtained from a screening survey and a study questionnaire. Each participant in the prospective study had whole blood, serum and a nasopharyngeal or oropharyngeal swab collected by mobile phlebotomists. Over an approximately two-month period, participants in the prospective study had the option of providing additional blood draws and questionnaires. Prospective study blood samples were shipped either frozen or at room temperature before DNA extraction.

The chain links TRBV15 with TRBJ2-3; 9 middle bases align to TRBD2. The clonotype was recovered from a young woman with acute COVID-19. The specimen was PBMCs or T cells enriched from blood (not recorded which). Here the CDR3 is given as CATSRDPYGGLGGRGDTQYF. The DNA sequence is TGTGCCACCAGCAGAGACCCCTACGGGGGTCTGGGCGGGAGGGGGGATACGCAGTATTTT.